This T cell receptor beta chain was identified in a study of a mutant IDH1 vaccine in newly diagnosed glioma. In the study overall: Investigators started vaccination 4-6 weeks after radiotherapy alone, or with temozolomide cycles. Patients got radiotherapy, temozolomide, or both beforehand, and most got both.

Time point here: week 11, during vaccination. The content of each vaccine dose was 300 ug of mutant IDH1 20-mer peptide, and topical imiquimod accompanied it. Comments on this clone: What it recognizes is unknown.

This CDR3 is 13 amino acids long. The J segment lost 5 bases and the V segment lost 5 bases, leaving 4 bases of the junction unmatched. Germline assignment: CDR1 MDHEN and CDR2 SYDVKM. The assay was immunoSEQ multiplex PCR, and TCRdb's table has in-frame clones only and misses some. Of 110,000 or so clones detected, around 90% appear once; the ten largest clones hold 0.55% to 0.7%. Source: PBMCs, taken from a glioma patient whose treatment included an IDH1 peptide vaccine. This sequence joins TRBV28 and TRBJ2-7; TRBD2 matches at 9 bases. This receptor was taken from a woman aged 45-60 years with glioma. The CDR3 sequence is CASSGSGSDEQYF. DNA for the CDR3: TGTGCCAGCAGTGGTAGCGGGAGCGACGAGCAGTACTTC.